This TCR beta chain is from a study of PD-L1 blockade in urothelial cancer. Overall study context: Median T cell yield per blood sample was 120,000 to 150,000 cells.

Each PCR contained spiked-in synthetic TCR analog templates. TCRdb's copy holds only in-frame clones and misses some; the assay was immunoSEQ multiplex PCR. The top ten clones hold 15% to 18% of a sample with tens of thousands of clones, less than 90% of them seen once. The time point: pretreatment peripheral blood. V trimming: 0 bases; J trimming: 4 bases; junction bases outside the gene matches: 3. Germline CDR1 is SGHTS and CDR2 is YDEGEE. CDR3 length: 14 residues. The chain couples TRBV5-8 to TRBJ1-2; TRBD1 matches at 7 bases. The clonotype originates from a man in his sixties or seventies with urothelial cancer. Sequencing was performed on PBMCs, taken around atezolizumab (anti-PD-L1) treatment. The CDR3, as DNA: TGTGCCAGCAGCTTGGGGGACAGAAGCTATGGCTACACCTTC. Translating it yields CASSLGDRSYGYTF.